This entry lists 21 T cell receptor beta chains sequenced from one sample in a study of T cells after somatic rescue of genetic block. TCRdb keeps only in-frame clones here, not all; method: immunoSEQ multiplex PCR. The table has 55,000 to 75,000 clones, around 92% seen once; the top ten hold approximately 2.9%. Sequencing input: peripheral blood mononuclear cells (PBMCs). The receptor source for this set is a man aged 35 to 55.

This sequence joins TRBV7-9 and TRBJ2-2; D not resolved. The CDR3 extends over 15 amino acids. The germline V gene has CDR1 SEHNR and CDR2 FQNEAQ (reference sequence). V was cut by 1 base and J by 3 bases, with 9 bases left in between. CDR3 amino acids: CASSLGATDTGELFF. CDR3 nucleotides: TGTGCCAGCAGCTTAGGGGCAACCGACACCGGGGAGCTGTTTTTT.

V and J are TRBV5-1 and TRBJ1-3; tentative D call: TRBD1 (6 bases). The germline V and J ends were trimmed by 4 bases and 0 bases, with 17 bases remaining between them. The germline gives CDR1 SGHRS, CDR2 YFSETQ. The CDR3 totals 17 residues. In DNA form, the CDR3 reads TGCGCCAGCAGCCCCCGGGGGCAAGCCCGCTCTGGAAACACCATATATTTT. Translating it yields CASSPRGQARSGNTIYF.

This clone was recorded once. In DNA form, the CDR3 reads TGTGCCAGCAGCCGCCAGGGGGCGAACACTGAAGCTTTCTTT. Its translation: CASSRQGANTEAFF. The chain has TRBV2 and TRBJ1-1; 8 bases fit TRBD1. CDR1 and CDR2 from the germline V gene are SNHLY and FYNNEI. The length of the CDR3 is 14 residues. The V gene end was trimmed by 6 bases and the J gene end by 1 base; junction bases not matched to a gene: 4.

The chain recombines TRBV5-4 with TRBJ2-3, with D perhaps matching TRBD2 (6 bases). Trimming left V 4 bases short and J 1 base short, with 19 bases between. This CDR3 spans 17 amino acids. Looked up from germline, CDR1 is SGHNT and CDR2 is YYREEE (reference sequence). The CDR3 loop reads CASSGLLEGLGTDTQYF. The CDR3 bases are TGTGCCAGCAGCGGCCTTTTGGAGGGCCTGGGCACAGATACGCAGTATTTT.

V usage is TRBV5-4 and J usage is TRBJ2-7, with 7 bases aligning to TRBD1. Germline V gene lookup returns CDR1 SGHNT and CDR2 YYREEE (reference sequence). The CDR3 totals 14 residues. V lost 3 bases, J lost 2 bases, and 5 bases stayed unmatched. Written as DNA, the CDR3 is TGTGCCAGCAGCTCACGGACAGGCCCCTACGAGCAGTACTTC. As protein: CASSSRTGPYEQYF.

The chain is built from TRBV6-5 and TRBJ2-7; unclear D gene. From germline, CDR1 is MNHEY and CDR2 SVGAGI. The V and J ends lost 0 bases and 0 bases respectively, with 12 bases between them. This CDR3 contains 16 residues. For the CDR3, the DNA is TGTGCCAGCAGTTACTCAGCAGGTGAGGACTCCTACGAGCAGTACTTC. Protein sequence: CASSYSAGEDSYEQYF.

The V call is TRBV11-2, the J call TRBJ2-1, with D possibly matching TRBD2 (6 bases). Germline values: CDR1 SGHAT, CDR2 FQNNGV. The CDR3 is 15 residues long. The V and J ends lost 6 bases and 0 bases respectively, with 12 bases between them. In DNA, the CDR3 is TGTGCCAGCAGGCCAGGGAGGAGCTCCTACAATGAGCAGTTCTTC. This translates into CASRPGRSSYNEQFF.

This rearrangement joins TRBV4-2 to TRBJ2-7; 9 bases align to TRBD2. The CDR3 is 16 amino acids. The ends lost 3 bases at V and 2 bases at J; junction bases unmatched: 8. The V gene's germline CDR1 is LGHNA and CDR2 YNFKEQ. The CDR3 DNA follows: TGTGCCAGCAGCCAGGTACAGGGCGGGGGGGCCTACGAGCAGTACTTC. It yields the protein CASSQVQGGGAYEQYF.

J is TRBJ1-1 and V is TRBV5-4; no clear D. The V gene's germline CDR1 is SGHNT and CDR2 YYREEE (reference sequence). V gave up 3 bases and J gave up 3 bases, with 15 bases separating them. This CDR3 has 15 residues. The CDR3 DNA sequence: TGTGCCAGCAGCTCCGGCCCCAATACGGACACTGAAGCTTTCTTT. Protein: CASSSGPNTDTEAFF. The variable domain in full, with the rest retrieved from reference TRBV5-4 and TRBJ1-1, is ETGVTQSPTHLIKTRGQQVTLRCSSQSGHNTVSWYQQALGQGPQFIFQYYREEENGRGNFPPRFSGLQFPNYSSELNVNALELDDSALYLCASSSGPNTDTEAFFGQGTRLTVV.

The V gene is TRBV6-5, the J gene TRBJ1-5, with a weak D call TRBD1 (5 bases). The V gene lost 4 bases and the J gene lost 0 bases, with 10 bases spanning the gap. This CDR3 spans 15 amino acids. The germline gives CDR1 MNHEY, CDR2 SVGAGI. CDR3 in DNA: TGTGCCAGCAGTTCGGGGCGAGATAGCAATCAGCCCCAGCATTTT. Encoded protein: CASSSGRDSNQPQHF.

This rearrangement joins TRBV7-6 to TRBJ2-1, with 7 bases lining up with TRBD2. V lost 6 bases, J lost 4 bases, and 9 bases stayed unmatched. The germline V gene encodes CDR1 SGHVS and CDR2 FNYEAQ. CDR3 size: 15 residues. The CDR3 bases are TGTGCCAGCAGTCCGCTTGGGAGGGGATACAATGAGCAGTTCTTC. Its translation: CASSPLGRGYNEQFF.

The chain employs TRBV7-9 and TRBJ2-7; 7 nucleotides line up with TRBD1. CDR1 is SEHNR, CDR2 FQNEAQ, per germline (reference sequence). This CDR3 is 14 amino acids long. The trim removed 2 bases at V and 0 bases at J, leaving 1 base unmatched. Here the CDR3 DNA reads TGTGCCAGCAGCTTACCAGGGGGCTCCTACGAGCAGTACTTC. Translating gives CASSLPGGSYEQYF. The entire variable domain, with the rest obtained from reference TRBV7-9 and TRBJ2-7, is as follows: DTGVSQNPRHKITKRGQNVTFRCDPISEHNRLYWYRQTLGQGPEFLTYFQNEAQLEKSRLLSDRFSAERPKGSFSTLEIQRTEQGDSAMYLCASSLPGGSYEQYFGPGTRLTVT.

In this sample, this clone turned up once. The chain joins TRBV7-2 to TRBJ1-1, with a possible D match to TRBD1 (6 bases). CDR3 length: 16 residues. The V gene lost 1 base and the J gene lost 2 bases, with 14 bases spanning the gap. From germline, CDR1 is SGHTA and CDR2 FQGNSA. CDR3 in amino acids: CASSLDFWGGNTEAFF. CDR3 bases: TGTGCCAGCAGCTTAGATTTTTGGGGGGGCAACACTGAAGCTTTCTTT.

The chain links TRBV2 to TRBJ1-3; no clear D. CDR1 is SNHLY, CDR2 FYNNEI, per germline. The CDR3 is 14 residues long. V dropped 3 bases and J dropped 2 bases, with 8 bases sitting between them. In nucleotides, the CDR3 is TGTGCCAGCAGTGATCGGGTGGCTGGAAACACCATATATTTT. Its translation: CASSDRVAGNTIYF.

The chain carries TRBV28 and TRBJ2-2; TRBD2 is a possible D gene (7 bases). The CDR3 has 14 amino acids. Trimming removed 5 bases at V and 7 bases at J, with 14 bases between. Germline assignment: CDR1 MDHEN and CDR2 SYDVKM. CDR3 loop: CASSPPGGIGELFF. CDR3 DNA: TGTGCCAGCAGTCCTCCGGGGGGCATCGGGGAGCTGTTTTTT.

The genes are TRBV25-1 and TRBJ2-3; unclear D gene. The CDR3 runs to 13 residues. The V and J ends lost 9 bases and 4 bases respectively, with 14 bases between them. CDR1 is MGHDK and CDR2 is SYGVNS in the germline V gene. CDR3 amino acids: CASRHFEADTQYF. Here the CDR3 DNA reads TGTGCCAGTCGTCATTTCGAGGCAGATACGCAGTATTTT.

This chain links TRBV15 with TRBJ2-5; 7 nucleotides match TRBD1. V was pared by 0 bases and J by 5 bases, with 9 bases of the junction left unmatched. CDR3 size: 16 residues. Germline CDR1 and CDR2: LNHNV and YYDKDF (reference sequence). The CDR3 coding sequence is TGTGCCACCAGCAGAGATGGACAGGTGTCGGAGGAGACCCAGTACTTC. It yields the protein CATSRDGQVSEETQYF.

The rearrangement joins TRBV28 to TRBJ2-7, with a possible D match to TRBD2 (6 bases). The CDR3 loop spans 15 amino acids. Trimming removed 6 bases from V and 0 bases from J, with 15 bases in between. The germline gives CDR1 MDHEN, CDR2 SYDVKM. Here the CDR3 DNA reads TGTGCCAGCAGCTGGGCGGGGACCCACTCCTACGAGCAGTACTTC. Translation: CASSWAGTHSYEQYF. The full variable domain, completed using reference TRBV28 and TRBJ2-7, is DVKVTQSSRYLVKRTGEKVFLECVQDMDHENMFWYRQDPGLGLRLIYFSYDVKMKEKGDIPEGYSVSREKKERFSLILESASTNQTSMYLCASSWAGTHSYEQYFGPGTRLTVT.

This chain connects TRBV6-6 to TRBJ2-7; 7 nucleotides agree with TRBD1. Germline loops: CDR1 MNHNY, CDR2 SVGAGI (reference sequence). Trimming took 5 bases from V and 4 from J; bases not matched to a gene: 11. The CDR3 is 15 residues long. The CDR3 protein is CASSQPGTETYEQYF. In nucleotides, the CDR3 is TGTGCCAGCAGTCAGCCCGGGACAGAAACTTACGAGCAGTACTTC.

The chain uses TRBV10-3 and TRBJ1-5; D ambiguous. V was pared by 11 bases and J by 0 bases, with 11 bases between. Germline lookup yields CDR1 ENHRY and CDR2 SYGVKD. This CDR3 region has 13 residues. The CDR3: CAVQLNSNQPQHF. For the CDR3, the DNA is TGTGCCGTACAACTGAATAGCAATCAGCCCCAGCATTTT.

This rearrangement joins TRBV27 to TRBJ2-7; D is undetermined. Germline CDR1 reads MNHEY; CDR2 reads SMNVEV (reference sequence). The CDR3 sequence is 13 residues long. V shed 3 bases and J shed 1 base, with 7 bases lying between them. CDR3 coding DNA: TGTGCCAGCAGTTTTGGGCAATCCTACGAGCAGTACTTC. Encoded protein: CASSFGQSYEQYF.